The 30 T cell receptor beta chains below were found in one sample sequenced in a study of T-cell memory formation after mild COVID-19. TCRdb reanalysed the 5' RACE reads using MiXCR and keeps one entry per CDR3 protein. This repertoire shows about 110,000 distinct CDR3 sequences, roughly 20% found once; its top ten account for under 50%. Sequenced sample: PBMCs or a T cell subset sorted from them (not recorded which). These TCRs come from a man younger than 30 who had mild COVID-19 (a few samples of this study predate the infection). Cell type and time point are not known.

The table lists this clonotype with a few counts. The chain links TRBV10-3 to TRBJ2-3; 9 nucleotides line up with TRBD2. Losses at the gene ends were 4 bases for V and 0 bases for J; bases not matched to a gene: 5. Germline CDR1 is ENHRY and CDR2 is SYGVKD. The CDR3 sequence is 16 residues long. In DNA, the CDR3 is TGTGCCATCAGTGCTGTAGCGGGGGCTAGCACAGATACGCAGTATTTT. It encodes CAISAVAGASTDTQYF.

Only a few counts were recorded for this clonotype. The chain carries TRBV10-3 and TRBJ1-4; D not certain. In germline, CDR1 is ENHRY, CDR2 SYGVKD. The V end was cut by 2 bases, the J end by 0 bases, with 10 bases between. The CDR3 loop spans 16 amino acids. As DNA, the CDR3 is TGTGCCATCAGTGAGGCGGGAACAACAACTAATGAAAAACTGTTTTTT. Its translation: CAISEAGTTTNEKLFF.

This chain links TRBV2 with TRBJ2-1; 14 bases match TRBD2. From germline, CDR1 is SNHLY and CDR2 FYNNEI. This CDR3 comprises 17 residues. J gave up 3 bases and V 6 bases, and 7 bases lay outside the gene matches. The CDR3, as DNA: TGTGCCAGCAGGCGGACTAGCGGGGGGATTTTCTACAATGAGCAGTTCTTC. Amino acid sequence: CASRRTSGGIFYNEQFF.

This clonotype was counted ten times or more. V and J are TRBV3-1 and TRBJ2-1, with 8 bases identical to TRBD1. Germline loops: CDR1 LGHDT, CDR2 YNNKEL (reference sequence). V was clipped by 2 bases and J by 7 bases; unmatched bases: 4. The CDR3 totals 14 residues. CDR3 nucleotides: TGTGCCAGCAGCCAAACAGGGGGATGGAATGAGCAGTTCTTC. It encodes CASSQTGGWNEQFF.

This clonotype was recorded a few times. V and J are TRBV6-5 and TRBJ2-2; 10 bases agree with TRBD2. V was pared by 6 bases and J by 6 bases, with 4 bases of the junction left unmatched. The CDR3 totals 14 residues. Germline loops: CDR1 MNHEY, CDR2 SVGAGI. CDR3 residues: CASRVLAGAGELFF. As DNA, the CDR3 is TGTGCCAGCAGAGTCCTAGCGGGGGCCGGGGAGCTGTTTTTT.

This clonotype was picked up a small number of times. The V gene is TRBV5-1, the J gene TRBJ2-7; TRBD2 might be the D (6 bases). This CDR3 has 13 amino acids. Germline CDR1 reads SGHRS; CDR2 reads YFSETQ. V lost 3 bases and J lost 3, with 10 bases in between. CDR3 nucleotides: TGCGCCAGCAGCTCGGGGGTCGTCTACGAGCAGTACTTC. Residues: CASSSGVVYEQYF.

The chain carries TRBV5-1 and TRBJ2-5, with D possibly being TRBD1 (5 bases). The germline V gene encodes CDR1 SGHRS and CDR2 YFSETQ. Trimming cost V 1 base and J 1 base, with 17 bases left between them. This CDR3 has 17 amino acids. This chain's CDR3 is CASSLSTVTRFQETQYF. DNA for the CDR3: TGCGCCAGCAGCTTGTCGACAGTAACTCGATTCCAAGAGACCCAGTACTTC. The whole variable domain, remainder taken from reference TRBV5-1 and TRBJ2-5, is KAGVTQTPRYLIKTRGQQVTLSCSPISGHRSVSWYQQTPGQGLQFLFEYFSETQRNKGNFPGRFSGRQFSNSRSEMNVSTLELGDSALYLCASSLSTVTRFQETQYFGPGTRLLVL.

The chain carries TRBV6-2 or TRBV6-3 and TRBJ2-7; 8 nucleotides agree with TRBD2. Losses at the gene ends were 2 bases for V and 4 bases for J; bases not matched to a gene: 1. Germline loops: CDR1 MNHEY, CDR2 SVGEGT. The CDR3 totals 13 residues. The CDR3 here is CASSYAGGYEQYF. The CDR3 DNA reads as TGTGCCAGCAGTTACGCGGGGGGTTACGAGCAGTACTTC.

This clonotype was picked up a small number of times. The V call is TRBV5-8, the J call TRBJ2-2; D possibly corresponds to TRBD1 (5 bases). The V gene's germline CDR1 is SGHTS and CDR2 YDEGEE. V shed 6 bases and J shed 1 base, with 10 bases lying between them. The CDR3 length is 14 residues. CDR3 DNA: TGTGCCAGCACCCGAACAGGGAACACCGGGGAGCTGTTTTTT. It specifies CASTRTGNTGELFF. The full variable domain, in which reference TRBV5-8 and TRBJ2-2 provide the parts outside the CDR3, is EAGVTQSPTHLIKTRGQQATLRCSPISGHTSVYWYQQALGLGLQFLLWYDEGEERNRGNFPPRFSGRQFPNYSSELNVNALELEDSALYLCASTRTGNTGELFFGEGSRLTVL.

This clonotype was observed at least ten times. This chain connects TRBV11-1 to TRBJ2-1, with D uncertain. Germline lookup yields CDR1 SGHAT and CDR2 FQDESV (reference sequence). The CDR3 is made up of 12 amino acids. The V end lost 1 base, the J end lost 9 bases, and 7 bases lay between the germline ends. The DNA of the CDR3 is TGTGCCAGCAGCTTAGTCGGCCTTGAGCAGTTCTTC. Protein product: CASSLVGLEQFF. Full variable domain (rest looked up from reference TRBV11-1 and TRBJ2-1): EAEVAQSPRYKITEKSQAVAFWCDPISGHATLYWYRQILGQGPELLVQFQDESVVDDSQLPKDRFSAERLKGVDSTLKIQPAELGDSAMYLCASSLVGLEQFFGPGTRLTVL.

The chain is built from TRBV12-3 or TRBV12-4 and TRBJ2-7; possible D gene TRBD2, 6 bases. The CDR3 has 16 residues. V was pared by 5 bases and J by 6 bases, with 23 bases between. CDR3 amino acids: CASSHFLGGERSEQYF. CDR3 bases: TGTGCCAGCAGTCACTTCTTAGGCGGGGAGAGGAGCGAGCAGTACTTC.

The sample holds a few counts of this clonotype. CDR3 in amino acids: CASSFDGQGEQYF. CDR3 sequence (DNA): TGTGCCAGCAGCTTCGACGGACAGGGGGAGCAGTACTTC. The genes are TRBV7-9 and TRBJ2-7; 9 nucleotides align to TRBD1. The germline V gene encodes CDR1 SEHNR and CDR2 FQNEAQ (reference sequence). The CDR3 covers 13 residues. Unmatched junction bases numbered 4, after V lost 3 bases and J lost 7 bases.

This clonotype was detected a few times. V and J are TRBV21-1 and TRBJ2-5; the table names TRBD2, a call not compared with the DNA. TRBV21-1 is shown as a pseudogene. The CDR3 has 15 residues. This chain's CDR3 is CASSRGQRGRETQYF. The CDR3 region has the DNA TGTGCCAGCAGCCGAGGGCAGAGGGGGAGGGAGACCCAGTACTTC.

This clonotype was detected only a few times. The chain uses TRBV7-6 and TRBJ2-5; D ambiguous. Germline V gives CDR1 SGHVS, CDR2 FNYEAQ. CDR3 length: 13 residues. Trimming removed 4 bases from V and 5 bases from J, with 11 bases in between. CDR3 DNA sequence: TGTGCCAGCAGCTCCGATTCTTCGGAGACCCAGTACTTC. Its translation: CASSSDSSETQYF.

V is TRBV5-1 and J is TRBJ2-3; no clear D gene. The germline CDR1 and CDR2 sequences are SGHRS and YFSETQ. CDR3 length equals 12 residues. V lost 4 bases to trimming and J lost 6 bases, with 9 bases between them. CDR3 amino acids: CASSTKSDTQYF. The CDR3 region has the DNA TGCGCCAGCAGCACAAAGTCGGATACGCAGTATTTT.

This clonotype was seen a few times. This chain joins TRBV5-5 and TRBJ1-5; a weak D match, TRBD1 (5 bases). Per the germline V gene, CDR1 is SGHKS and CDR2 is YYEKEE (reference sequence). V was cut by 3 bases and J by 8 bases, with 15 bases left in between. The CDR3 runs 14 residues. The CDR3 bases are TGTGCCAGCAGCTCGGGGGGAGGGCGGGAGCCCCAGCATTTT. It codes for CASSSGGGREPQHF.

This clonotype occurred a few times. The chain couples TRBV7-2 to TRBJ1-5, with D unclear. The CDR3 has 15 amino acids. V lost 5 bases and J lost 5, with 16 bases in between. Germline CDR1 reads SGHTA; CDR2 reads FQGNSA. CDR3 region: CASSLDGENHQPQHF. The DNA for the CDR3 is TGTGCCAGCAGCCTGGACGGAGAGAACCATCAGCCCCAGCATTTT.

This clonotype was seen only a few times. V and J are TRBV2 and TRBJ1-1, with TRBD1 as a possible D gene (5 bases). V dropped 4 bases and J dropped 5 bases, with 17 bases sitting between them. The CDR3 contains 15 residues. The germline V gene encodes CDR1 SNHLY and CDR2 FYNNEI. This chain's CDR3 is CASSAAAGMETEAFF. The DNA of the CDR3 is TGTGCCAGCAGTGCGGCGGCAGGGATGGAAACTGAAGCTTTCTTT.

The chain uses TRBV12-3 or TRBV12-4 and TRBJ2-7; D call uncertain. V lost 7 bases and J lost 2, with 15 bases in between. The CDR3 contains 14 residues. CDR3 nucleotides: TGTGCCAGCACCCCAACCCTCAGGCCCTACGAGCAGTACGTC. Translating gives CASTPTLRPYEQYV.

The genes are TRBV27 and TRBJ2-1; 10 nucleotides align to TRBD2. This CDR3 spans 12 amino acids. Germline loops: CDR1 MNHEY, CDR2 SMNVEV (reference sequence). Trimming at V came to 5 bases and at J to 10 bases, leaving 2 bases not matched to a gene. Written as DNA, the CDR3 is TGTGCCAGCAGTGCGGGACTAGCGGAGCAGTTCTTC. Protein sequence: CASSAGLAEQFF.

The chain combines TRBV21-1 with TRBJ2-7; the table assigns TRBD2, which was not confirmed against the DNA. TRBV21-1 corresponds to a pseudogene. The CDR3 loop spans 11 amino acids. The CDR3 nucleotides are TGTGCCAGCAGCCCCCGCAACGAGCAGTACGTC. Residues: CASSPRNEQYV.

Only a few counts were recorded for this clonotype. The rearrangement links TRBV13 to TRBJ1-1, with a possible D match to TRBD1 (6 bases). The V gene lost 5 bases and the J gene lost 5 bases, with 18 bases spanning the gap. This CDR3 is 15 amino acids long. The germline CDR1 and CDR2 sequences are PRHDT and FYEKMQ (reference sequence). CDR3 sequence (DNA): TGTGCCAGCAGCCTCCTAAAGGGGGTGGGAACTGAAGCTTTCTTT. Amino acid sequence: CASSLLKGVGTEAFF.

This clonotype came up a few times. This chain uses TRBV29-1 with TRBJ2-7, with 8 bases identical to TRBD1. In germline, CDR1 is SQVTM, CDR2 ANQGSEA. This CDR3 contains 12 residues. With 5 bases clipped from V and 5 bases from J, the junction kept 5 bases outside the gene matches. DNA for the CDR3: TGCAGCGTTCAGGGGGCGCGGAACGAGCAGTACTTC. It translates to CSVQGARNEQYF.

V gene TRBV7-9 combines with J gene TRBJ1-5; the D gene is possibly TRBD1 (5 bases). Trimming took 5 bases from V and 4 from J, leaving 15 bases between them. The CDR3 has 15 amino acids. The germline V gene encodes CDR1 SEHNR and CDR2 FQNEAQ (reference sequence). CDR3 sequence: CASSDSGWGNQPQHF. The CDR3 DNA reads TGTGCCAGCAGCGACTCGGGGTGGGGGAATCAGCCCCAGCATTTT.

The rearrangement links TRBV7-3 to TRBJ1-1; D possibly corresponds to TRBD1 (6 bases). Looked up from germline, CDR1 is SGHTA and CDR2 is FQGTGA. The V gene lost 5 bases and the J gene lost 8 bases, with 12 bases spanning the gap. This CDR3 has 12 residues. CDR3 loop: CASSHPRGEAFF. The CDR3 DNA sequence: TGTGCCAGCAGCCACCCCAGGGGAGAAGCTTTCTTT.

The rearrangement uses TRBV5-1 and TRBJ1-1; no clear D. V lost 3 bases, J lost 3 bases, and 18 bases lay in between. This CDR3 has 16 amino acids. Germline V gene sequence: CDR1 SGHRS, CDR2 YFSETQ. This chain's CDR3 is CASSWAPQGSDTEAFF. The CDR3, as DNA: TGCGCCAGCAGCTGGGCCCCCCAAGGGAGTGACACTGAAGCTTTCTTT.

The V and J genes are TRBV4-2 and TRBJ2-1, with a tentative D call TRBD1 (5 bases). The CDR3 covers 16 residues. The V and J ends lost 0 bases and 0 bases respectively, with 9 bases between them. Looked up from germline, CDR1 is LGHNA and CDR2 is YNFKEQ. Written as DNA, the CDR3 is TGTGCCAGCAGCCAAGAACAGGTTAGCTCCTACAATGAGCAGTTCTTC. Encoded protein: CASSQEQVSSYNEQFF.

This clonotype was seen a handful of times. The CDR3 region is CASTSGDLAYEQYF. CDR3 DNA sequence: TGTGCCAGCACCTCCGGGGACCTCGCATACGAGCAGTACTTC. The chain joins TRBV12-3 or TRBV12-4 to TRBJ2-7, with D perhaps assigned TRBD1 or TRBD2 (5 bases each). The CDR3 is 14 residues long. The V end was cut by 7 bases, the J end by 4 bases, with 17 bases between.

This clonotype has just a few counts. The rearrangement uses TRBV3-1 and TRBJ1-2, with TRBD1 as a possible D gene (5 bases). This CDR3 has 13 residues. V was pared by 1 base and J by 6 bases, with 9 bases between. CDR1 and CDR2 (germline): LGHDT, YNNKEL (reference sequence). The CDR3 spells CASSQVGPDGYTF. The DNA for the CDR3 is TGTGCCAGCAGCCAAGTGGGGCCGGATGGCTACACCTTC.

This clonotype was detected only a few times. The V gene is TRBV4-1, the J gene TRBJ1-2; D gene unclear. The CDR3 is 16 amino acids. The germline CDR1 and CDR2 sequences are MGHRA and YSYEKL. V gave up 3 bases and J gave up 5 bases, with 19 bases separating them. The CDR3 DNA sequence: TGCGCCAGCAGCCAGTGGTTGGGAGTGCATGGGTATGGCTACACCTTC. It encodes CASSQWLGVHGYGYTF.